This is a list of T cell receptor beta chains from one sample in a study of T cell responses to AZD1222 COVID-19 vaccine. Assay: immunoSEQ multiplex PCR; the TCRdb copy retains only in-frame clones and omits some. The sample holds about 96,000 clones, approximately 90% seen once. This material consisted of peripheral blood, taken on day 0 of AZD1222 vaccination. These receptors all come from an adult in good health. CDR3s include the opening cysteine and the closing phenylalanine or tryptophan. Each record gives: J gene, clone size, V gene, D gene, CDR3 DNA, CDR3 protein. D genes are given only for firm matches. Clone size, where shown, is once, few, many, or a class for clones that have expanded.

j_gene: TRBJ1-6
abundance: NA
v_gene: TRBV9
d_gene: TRBD1
CDR3nt: TGTGCCAGCAGCGCAAGCGGGCAGGGGGAAACGTCACCCCTCCACTTT
CDR3aa: CASSASGQGETSPLHF

j_gene: TRBJ1-2
abundance: NA
v_gene: TRBV14
d_gene: NA
CDR3nt: TGTGCCAGCAGCCAAGGCACCAGATACTATGGCTACACCTTC
CDR3aa: CASSQGTRYYGYTF

j_gene: TRBJ2-1
abundance: NA
v_gene: TRBV7-9
d_gene: NA
CDR3nt: TGTGCCAGCAGCTTAGCGCTGCGGCTCGGCCCCGGTGAGCAGTTCTTC
CDR3aa: CASSLALRLGPGEQFF

j_gene: TRBJ1-6
abundance: NA
v_gene: TRBV19
d_gene: TRBD1
CDR3nt: TGTGCCAGTAGTATGGGCACGACAGGGACGGATTACAATTCACCCCTCCACTTT
CDR3aa: CASSMGTTGTDYNSPLHF

j_gene: TRBJ1-2
abundance: once
v_gene: TRBV19
d_gene: NA
CDR3nt: TGTGCCAGTCGTAACCCGCCAGGGCCCAACTATGGCTACACCTTC
CDR3aa: CASRNPPGPNYGYTF

j_gene: TRBJ1-4
abundance: NA
v_gene: TRBV5-4
d_gene: TRBD1
CDR3nt: TGTGCCAGCAGCCGGCAGCCGGGACAGGGGGTTGAAAAACTGTTTTTT
CDR3aa: CASSRQPGQGVEKLFF

j_gene: TRBJ1-4
abundance: NA
v_gene: TRBV3-1/TRBV3-2
d_gene: NA
CDR3nt: TGTGCCAGCAGCCACGCAGGACAGATTAATGAAAAACTGTTTTTT
CDR3aa: CASSHAGQINEKLFF

j_gene: TRBJ2-7
abundance: NA
v_gene: TRBV7-8
d_gene: TRBD1
CDR3nt: TGTGCCAGCAGCTCCGGGACAGGGGGCCACGAGCAGTACTTC
CDR3aa: CASSSGTGGHEQYF

j_gene: TRBJ1-5
abundance: NA
v_gene: TRBV19
d_gene: NA
CDR3nt: TGTGCCAGTAGTATAGGTGGCGGAAGCAATCAGCCCCAGCATTTT
CDR3aa: CASSIGGGSNQPQHF

j_gene: TRBJ2-1
abundance: NA
v_gene: TRBV7-2
d_gene: NA
CDR3nt: TGTGCCAGCAGCGGAGTCGCTTGGGGGCATGAGCAGTTCTTC
CDR3aa: CASSGVAWGHEQFF

j_gene: TRBJ2-7
abundance: NA
v_gene: TRBV18
d_gene: TRBD1
CDR3nt: TGTGCCAGCTCACCAATGGACAGGGGCCACGAGCAGTACTTC
CDR3aa: CASSPMDRGHEQYF

j_gene: TRBJ2-5
abundance: NA
v_gene: TRBV6-6
d_gene: TRBD2
CDR3nt: TGTGCCAGCAGTCTAGCGGAAGAGACCCAGTACTTC
CDR3aa: CASSLAEETQYF

j_gene: TRBJ1-1
abundance: NA
v_gene: TRBV5-1
d_gene: NA
CDR3nt: TGCGCCAGCAGCTCCAGAGGATTTGAAGCTTTCTTT
CDR3aa: CASSSRGFEAFF

j_gene: TRBJ2-2
abundance: NA
v_gene: TRBV9
d_gene: NA
CDR3nt: TGTGCCAGCAGCATCGGACAGACGAACACCGGGGAGCTGTTTTTT
CDR3aa: CASSIGQTNTGELFF

j_gene: TRBJ1-4
abundance: NA
v_gene: TRBV5-6
d_gene: NA
CDR3nt: TGTGCCAGCAATCAAAGGGGGACGGGTAATGAAAAACTGTTTTTT
CDR3aa: CASNQRGTGNEKLFF

j_gene: TRBJ2-1
abundance: NA
v_gene: TRBV6-6
d_gene: TRBD1
CDR3nt: TGTGCCAGCAGACCGGGACAGTCCTACAATGAGCAGTTCTTC
CDR3aa: CASRPGQSYNEQFF

j_gene: TRBJ1-3
abundance: NA
v_gene: TRBV29-1
d_gene: NA
CDR3nt: TGCAGCGTTGATGTTACAGGTGGAGGAAACACCATATATTTT
CDR3aa: CSVDVTGGGNTIYF

j_gene: TRBJ1-1
abundance: NA
v_gene: TRBV27
d_gene: NA
CDR3nt: TGTGCCAGCAGTCGGGTGGACACTGAAGCTTTCTTT
CDR3aa: CASSRVDTEAFF

j_gene: TRBJ2-5
abundance: NA
v_gene: TRBV7-2
d_gene: NA
CDR3nt: TGTGCCAGCAGCTTCGGCCTACAAGAGACCCAGTACTTC
CDR3aa: CASSFGLQETQYF

j_gene: TRBJ1-1
abundance: NA
v_gene: TRBV5-4
d_gene: NA
CDR3nt: TGTGCCAGCAGCTACCTTTACGGTTCTCTGCCGAACACTGAAGCTTTCTTT
CDR3aa: CASSYLYGSLPNTEAFF

j_gene: TRBJ2-5
abundance: few
v_gene: TRBV6-5
d_gene: NA
CDR3nt: TGTGCCAGCAGTACCCCGGGGTGGGAGACCCAGTACTTC
CDR3aa: CASSTPGWETQYF

j_gene: TRBJ2-5
abundance: NA
v_gene: TRBV7-2
d_gene: NA
CDR3nt: TGTGCCAGCAGCCCTCTACTTGGCGAATCACAGACCCAGTACTTC
CDR3aa: CASSPLLGESQTQYF

j_gene: TRBJ1-2
abundance: NA
v_gene: TRBV11-2
d_gene: NA
CDR3nt: TGTGCCAGCAGCTTAGATACGCAGGTGTGGGGCTACACCTTC
CDR3aa: CASSLDTQVWGYTF

j_gene: TRBJ2-5
abundance: NA
v_gene: TRBV9
d_gene: NA
CDR3nt: TGTGCCAGCAGCGTGCAGGGGGGAGAGACCCAGTACTTC
CDR3aa: CASSVQGGETQYF

j_gene: TRBJ2-7
abundance: NA
v_gene: TRBV4-1
d_gene: NA
CDR3nt: TGCGCCAGCAGCCAACGGATCTCGGGGGCCGAAGGGTACGAGCAGTACTTC
CDR3aa: CASSQRISGAEGYEQYF